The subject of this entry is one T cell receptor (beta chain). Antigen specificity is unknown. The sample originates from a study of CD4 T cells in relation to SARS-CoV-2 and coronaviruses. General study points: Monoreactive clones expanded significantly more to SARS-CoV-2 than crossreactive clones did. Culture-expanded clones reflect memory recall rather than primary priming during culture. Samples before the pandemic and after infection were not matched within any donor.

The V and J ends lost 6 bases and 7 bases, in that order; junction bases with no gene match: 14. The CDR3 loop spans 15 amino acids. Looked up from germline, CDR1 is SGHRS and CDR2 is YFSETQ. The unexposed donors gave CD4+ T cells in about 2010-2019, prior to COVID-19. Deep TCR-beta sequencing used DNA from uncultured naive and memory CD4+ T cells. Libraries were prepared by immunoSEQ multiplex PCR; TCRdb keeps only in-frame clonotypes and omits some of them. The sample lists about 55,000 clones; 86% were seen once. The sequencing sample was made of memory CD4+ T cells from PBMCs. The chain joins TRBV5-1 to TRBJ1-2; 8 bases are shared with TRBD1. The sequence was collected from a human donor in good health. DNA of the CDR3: TGCGCCAGCACCGAGAACCCAGGGGGCGACGGTGGCTACACCTTC. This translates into CASTENPGGDGGYTF. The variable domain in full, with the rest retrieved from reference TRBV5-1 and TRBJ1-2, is KAGVTQTPRYLIKTRGQQVTLSCSPISGHRSVSWYQQTPGQGLQFLFEYFSETQRNKGNFPGRFSGRQFSNSRSEMNVSTLELGDSALYLCASTENPGGDGGYTFGSGTRLTVV.